This T cell receptor (beta chain) emerged from a study of T cell repertoires in cytomegalovirus infection. At the level of the study: Recently identified HLA-C-restricted CMV epitopes and well-studied HLA-B-restricted CMV epitopes were used by the study. Public TCR beta signature analysis indicated the presence of both CMV infection and matching HLA type. Regarding the study as a whole: HLA-C-restricted CMV-specific TCR beta clonotypes were dominant in the ex vivo response. Summed frequency of public TCR beta families distinguished CMV carriers with the relevant HLA.

The V gene's germline CDR1 is KGHSH and CDR2 LQKENI. CDR3 length equals 14 residues. V lost 8 bases and J lost 3, with 13 bases in between. There are a few counts of this clonotype. Its antigen remains unidentified. Each CDR3 protein gets one entry after TCRdb re-called the reads with MiXCR. Among around 710,000 distinct CDR3 sequences listed, around 29% were seen once. V gene TRBV18 combines with J gene TRBJ2-2; a possible D gene is TRBD2 (6 bases). The source was cultured CD8+ T cells from PBMCs, collected from culture after CMV antigen stimulation. The receptor was isolated from a human donor in good health (CMV status not recorded). Some clones in this sample may be carry-over from other donors' samples. DNA of the CDR3: TGTGCCAGCGCTGTCGGGGGAGACACCGGGGAGCTGTTTTTT. It specifies CASAVGGDTGELFF.